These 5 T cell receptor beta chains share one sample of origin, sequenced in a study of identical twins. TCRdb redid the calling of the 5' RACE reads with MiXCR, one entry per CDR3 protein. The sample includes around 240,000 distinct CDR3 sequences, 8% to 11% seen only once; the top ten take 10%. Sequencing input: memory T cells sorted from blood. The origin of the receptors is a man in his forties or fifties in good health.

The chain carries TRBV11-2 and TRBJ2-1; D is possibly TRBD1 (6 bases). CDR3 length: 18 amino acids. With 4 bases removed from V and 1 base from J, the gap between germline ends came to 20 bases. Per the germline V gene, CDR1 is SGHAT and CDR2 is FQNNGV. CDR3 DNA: TGTGCCAGCAGCTCCCCCGCTAGGGGGATACGATCCTACAATGAGCAGTTCTTC. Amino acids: CASSSPARGIRSYNEQFF.

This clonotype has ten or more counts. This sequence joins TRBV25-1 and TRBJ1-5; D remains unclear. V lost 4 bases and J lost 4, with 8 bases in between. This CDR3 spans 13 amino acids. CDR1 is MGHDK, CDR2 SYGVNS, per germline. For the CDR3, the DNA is TGTGCCAGCAGTGCCGCCGGTAATCAGCCCCAGCATTTT. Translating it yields CASSAAGNQPQHF.

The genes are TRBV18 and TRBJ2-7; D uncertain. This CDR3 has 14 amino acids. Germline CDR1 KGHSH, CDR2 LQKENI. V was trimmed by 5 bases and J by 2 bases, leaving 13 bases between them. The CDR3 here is CASSETASAYEQYF. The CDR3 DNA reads TGTGCCAGCTCAGAGACGGCCTCTGCCTACGAGCAGTACTTC. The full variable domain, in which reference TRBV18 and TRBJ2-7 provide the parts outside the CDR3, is NAGVMQNPRHLVRRRGQEARLRCSPMKGHSHVYWYRQLPEEGLKFMVYLQKENIIDESGMPKERFSAEFPKEGPSILRIQQVVRGDSAAYFCASSETASAYEQYFGPGTRLTVT.

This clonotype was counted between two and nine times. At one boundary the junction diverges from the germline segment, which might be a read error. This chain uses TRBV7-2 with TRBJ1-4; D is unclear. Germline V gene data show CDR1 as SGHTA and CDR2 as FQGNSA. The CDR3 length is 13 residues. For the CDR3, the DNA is TGTGCCAGCAGCCCCCGGCAACAGAATGAAAAACTGTTT. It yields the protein CASSPRQQNEKLF.

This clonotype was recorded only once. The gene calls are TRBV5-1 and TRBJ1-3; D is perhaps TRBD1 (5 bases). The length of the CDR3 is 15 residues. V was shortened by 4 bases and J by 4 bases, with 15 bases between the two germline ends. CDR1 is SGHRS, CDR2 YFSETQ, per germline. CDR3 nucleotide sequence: TGCGCCAGCAGCCGGGACCCGAGGTCCGGAAACACCATATATTTT. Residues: CASSRDPRSGNTIYF.